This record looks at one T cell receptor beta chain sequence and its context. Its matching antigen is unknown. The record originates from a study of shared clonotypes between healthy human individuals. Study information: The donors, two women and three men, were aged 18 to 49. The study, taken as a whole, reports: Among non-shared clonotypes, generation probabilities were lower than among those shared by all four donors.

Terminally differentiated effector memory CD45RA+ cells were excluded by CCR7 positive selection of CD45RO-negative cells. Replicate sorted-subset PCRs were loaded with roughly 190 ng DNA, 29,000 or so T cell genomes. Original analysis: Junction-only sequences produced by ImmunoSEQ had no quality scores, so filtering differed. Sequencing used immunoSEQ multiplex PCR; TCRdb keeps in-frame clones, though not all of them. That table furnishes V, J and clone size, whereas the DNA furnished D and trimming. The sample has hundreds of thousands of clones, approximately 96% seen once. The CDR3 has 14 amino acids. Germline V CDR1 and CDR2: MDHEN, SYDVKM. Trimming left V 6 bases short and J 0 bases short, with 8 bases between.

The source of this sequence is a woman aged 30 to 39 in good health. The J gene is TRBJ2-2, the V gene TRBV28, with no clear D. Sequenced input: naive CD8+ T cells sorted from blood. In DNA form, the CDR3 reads TGTGCCAGCAGGGGCAGCGCGAACACCGGGGAGCTGTTTTTT. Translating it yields CASRGSANTGELFF.